These T cell receptor beta chains were read from a single sample in a study of control samples from healthy donors and cancer patients. The repertoire was sequenced with immunoSEQ multiplex PCR; TCRdb's copy has only in-frame clones and lacks some. The profile shows under 65,000 clones, 90% of them singletons. Sequenced input: PBMCs. These TCRs come from a woman aged 45-65 years with colorectal cancer. The CDR3 runs from the conserved cysteine through the conserved F or W. A D gene is named only where the DNA matches it firmly. Clone size, where shown, is once, few, many, or a class for clones that have expanded.

TGTGCCAGCAGCTTGGAGGGTAGCTCCTATAATTCACCCCTCCACTTT CASSLEGSSYNSPLHF . TRBV5-4 . TRBJ1-6
TGTGCCAGCAGCCAAGATCGAGAGACCCAGTACTTC CASSQDRETQYF . TRBV3-1/TRBV3-2 . TRBJ2-5
TGCAGCGCCGTTCACGGGGGGACAGGGTATAACGGGGAGCTGTTTTTT CSAVHGGTGYNGELFF . TRBV29-1 TRBD1 TRBJ2-2
TGTGCCAGCAGTTATGGGACGAACACCGGGGAGCTGTTTTTT CASSYGTNTGELFF . TRBV2 . TRBJ2-2
TGTGCCAGCAGCTTAGCTTGGGGGACCGGGGAGCTGTTTTTT CASSLAWGTGELFF . TRBV7-8 . TRBJ2-2
TGTGCCACCACAGGGTCGAACACTGAAGCTTTCTTT CATTGSNTEAFF once TRBV6-5 . TRBJ1-1
TGTGCCAGCAGCCCGACGATTTCGAACACTGAAGCTTTCTTT CASSPTISNTEAFF . TRBV16 . TRBJ1-1
TGTGCCAGCAGCGTAAGGCCGAAGATGGGTTCGGGCAGACCAAACACTAACACCGGGGAGCTGTTTTTT CASSVRPKMGSGRPNTNTGELFF . TRBV9 . TRBJ2-2
TGTGCCAGCAGCCGTGGGGGGGAGAACACTGAAGCTTTCTTT CASSRGGENTEAFF . TRBV5-4 . TRBJ1-1
TGCAGTGCTAAGCGCACAGATACGCAGTATTTT CSAKRTDTQYF . TRBV20-1 . TRBJ2-3
TGTGCCAGCTCAGACACGGGGCAAGAGACCCAGTACTTC CASSDTGQETQYF . TRBV18 . TRBJ2-5
TGTGCCAGCAGCTTAGGGGTTTCATCGGACACAGATACGCAGTATTTT CASSLGVSSDTDTQYF . TRBV11-2 . TRBJ2-3
TGTGCCAGCTTAGAGACAGTTCATTCACCCCTCCACTTT CASLETVHSPLHF . TRBV2 . TRBJ1-6
TGTGCCAGCAGCTACGGGGACAAGGCGGGTTACGAGCAGTACTTC CASSYGDKAGYEQYF once TRBV3-1/TRBV3-2 . TRBJ2-7
TGTGCCATCCTCAGGGGGGACACCCCCTATGGCTACACCTTC CAILRGDTPYGYTF . TRBV2 TRBD1 TRBJ1-2
TGTGCCAGCAGCTTGTTGGGCAGTAGTAAAGAAGAGACCCAGTACTTC CASSLLGSSKEETQYF once TRBV5-4 . TRBJ2-5
TGTGCCAGCAGCCAAGATGGGCAGTTGGGCTACACCTTC CASSQDGQLGYTF once TRBV3-1/TRBV3-2 . TRBJ1-2
TGTGCCAGCAGTGAAGGAGGGTCGACCGGACGGTTTTTT CASSEGGSTGRFF few TRBV6-1 . TRBJ2-2
TGTGCCAGCAGTTCCATAGGGAGCTACTACGAGCAGTACTTC CASSSIGSYYEQYF . TRBV28 . TRBJ2-7
TGTGCCAGCTCCCCAAGTGGTGTACCAGATACGCAGTATTTT CASSPSGVPDTQYF . TRBV11-3 . TRBJ2-3
TGTGCCAGCAGCTTAGACAAAGGAAGAAACATTCAGTACTTC CASSLDKGRNIQYF . TRBV7-2 . TRBJ2-4
TGCAGCGTTATCTCCCGAGCGGAATCGACAGGTTTTATTGTAGGGCAGTACTTC CSVISRAESTGFIVGQYF . TRBV29-1 . TRBJ2-7
TGTGCCAGCAGCCGCAGCAGAAACTACGAGCAGTACTTC CASSRSRNYEQYF once TRBV12-3/TRBV12-4 . TRBJ2-7
TGCGCCAGCAGCCAAGGTATCGGCAACTCTGGAAACACCATATATTTT CASSQGIGNSGNTIYF . TRBV4-1 . TRBJ1-3
TGTGCCAGCAGTGTGACAGGGAACCATGGCTACACCTTC CASSVTGNHGYTF . TRBV28 TRBD1 TRBJ1-2
TGTGCCAGCAGCGGACACGCAGGGGGCAAGACTGAAGCTTTCTTT CASSGHAGGKTEAFF . TRBV7-9 TRBD1 TRBJ1-1
TGCGCCAGCCGCGAATCAGATACGCAGTATTTT CASRESDTQYF . TRBV5-1 . TRBJ2-3
TGTGCCAGCAGCGTAGATGAAGGGGCTCATGGCTACACCTTC CASSVDEGAHGYTF . TRBV9 . TRBJ1-2
TGCGCCAGCAGAGGACTAGCGGGAGCATCTACAGATACGCAGTATTTT CASRGLAGASTDTQYF . TRBV10-2 TRBD2 TRBJ2-3
TGTGCCTGGAGTGTGGGACTTTGGGACACTGAAGCTTTCTTT CAWSVGLWDTEAFF . TRBV30 . TRBJ1-1
TGTGCCAGCAGTTACATTGGGGTACCTACCTACGAGCAGTACTTC CASSYIGVPTYEQYF once TRBV6-5 . TRBJ2-7
TGTGCCAGCAGTTTTACTCCTAGCGGGAGCGATACGCAGTATTTT CASSFTPSGSDTQYF . TRBV27 TRBD2 TRBJ2-3